This T cell receptor beta chain was sequenced for a study of identical twins. The study, taken as a whole, reports: Fewer insertions marked abundant cord blood beta clonotypes; young adult naive trended weakly, memory not at all.

TCRdb ran MiXCR on the 5' RACE reads and lists one entry per CDR3 protein. The repertoire includes over 200,000 distinct CDR3 sequences, approximately 5.9% of them detected once, and roughly 14% sits in the top ten. Germline CDR1 and CDR2: MNHNS and SASEGT. The CDR3 sequence is 15 residues long. V shed 1 base and J 3 bases; nucleotides not matched to a gene: 1. In regard to this clonotype: What it binds is unknown.

The sample was also linked to a second study, of T cells expressing NK-cell markers.

V gene TRBV6-1 combines with J gene TRBJ2-7; TRBD2 agrees at 12 bases. The specimen was CD8+ T cells sorted from blood. This clonotype was sampled from a woman between 18 and 29 years old in good health. The CDR3 spells CASSEGLAGVYEQYF. The CDR3 DNA is TGTGCCAGCAGTGAAGGACTAGCGGGAGTCTACGAGCAGTACTTC.